The present T cell receptor (beta chain) was sequenced within a study of shared clonotypes between healthy human individuals. Study details: CD4 naive and CD4 memory each took three plates per donor, while CD8 naive took two and CD8 memory one. Study findings and constraints: Sorted-subset sequencing was shown by rarefaction to be incomplete despite large depth. Naive subsets typically showed greater estimated richness than memory subsets. Donors were few, which limited the genetic and exposure-history diversity represented.

Per germline, CDR1 MNHEY and CDR2 SVGAGI. Trimming took 5 bases from V and 6 from J; bases not matched to a gene: 0. The CDR3 length is 11 residues. As for this clone: What it recognizes is unknown. The identical CDR3 is also encoded by other nucleotide sequences in the sample.

Data came from immunoSEQ multiplex PCR; TCRdb stores just in-frame clones and leaves some out. Of roughly 2 million clones in the sample, 95% were seen once. The chain combines TRBV6-5 with TRBJ1-2, with TRBD1 identical over 7 bases. Sample: naive CD4+ T cells sorted from blood. As to subset: CD45RA+ positively selected. This TCR was recovered from a man aged 18 to 30 in good health. This CDR3 is CASSTGDGYTF. In DNA form, the CDR3 reads TGTGCCAGCAGTACAGGGGATGGCTACACCTTC.